The sequence of this T cell receptor beta chain was determined in a study of response to subunit inactivated influenza vaccine. MiXCR, run by TCRdb on the RT-PCR reads, gives a single entry per CDR3 protein. This table has roughly 540,000 distinct CDR3 sequences, roughly 23% appearing once. The germline V gene has CDR1 SGHRS and CDR2 YFSETQ. J was trimmed by 9 bases and V by 5 bases; bases with no gene match: 9. This CDR3 spans 15 amino acids. This same sample was also part of a study on T cells expressing NK-cell markers. According to that study: Making the TCR beta cDNA relied on 5'RACE template switching with UMIs. HCMV seropositivity marked most of the eight sequenced donors; one was seronegative. Dominant NKG2C+ clonotype frequencies of roughly 1.0-7.5% of CD8+ T cells were measured in over five donors.

The chain recombines TRBV5-1 with TRBJ2-1; 12 nucleotides agree with TRBD2. This TCR was sampled from a man aged 50 to 59 who received an inactivated influenza vaccine. The sequencing used CD4+ T cells sorted from PBMCs, collected approximately 12 days after vaccination. Written as DNA, the CDR3 is TGCGCCAGCAGATACCTAGCGGGGGGGCCGGGTGAGCAGTTCTTC. It specifies CASRYLAGGPGEQFF.